This TCR beta chain came from a study of T cell changes during pregnancy in multiple sclerosis (dated by TCRdb to between 2017 and 2020). In the study overall: In women with multiple sclerosis, the researchers looked at how the T cell repertoire shifted as pregnancy progressed.

To prepare the library, the immunoSEQ multiplex PCR assay was applied. The immuneACCESS repertoire file appears here via TCRdb, limited to in-frame rearrangements. These files lack a portion of the clones; in checked studies, under half of the deficit traces to unresolved V genes, and the cause of the others is not known. This sample comprises tens of thousands of clones, roughly 92% of them detected only once. The top ten clonotypes cover 2% of the sample. Looking up the germline V gene (reference sequence) yields CDR1 LNHNV and CDR2 YYDKDF. V lost 2 bases and J lost 9 bases, and the count of bases not matched to a germline gene is 10. From its cysteine to its phenylalanine, the CDR3 spans 14 amino acids. CDR3 DNA only is kept here, 42 bases in frame from base 1. This clone was detected only once. Its specific antigen is unknown. No base quality information exists; no much larger clone differs at one position.

The sample here was peripheral blood, taken in the second trimester of pregnancy. This sequence was found in a female donor with multiple sclerosis, enrolled in a pregnancy study. This sequence uses TRBV15 and TRBJ2-7; 7 central bases correspond to TRBD1. This receptor has the CDR3 CATSRWDRSSGQYF. The DNA sequence follows: TGTGCCACCAGCAGATGGGACAGATCCTCGGGGCAGTACTTC.